The next 13 T cell receptor beta chains were all read from a single sample in a study of cytomegalovirus exposure and HLA in healthy donors (dated by TCRdb to about 2017). The library was obtained by the immunoSEQ multiplex PCR assay. For the multiplex PCR, a mixture combining 60 forward primers for TCR Vbeta segments and 13 reverse primers for TCR Jbeta segments was used. TCRdb's version of the immuneACCESS table is confined to in-frame rearrangements and falls short of the full clone set. An unresolved V gene accounts for under half of the shortfall where checked; the remainder is of unknown origin. This sample is represented by about 67,000 clones; roughly 65% of them were singletons. The ten largest clones add up to 2% to 2.5% of the sample. The source material was PBMCs. All receptors come from a woman aged 30 to 39 in good health and CMV-seronegative.

CDR3 bases: TGTGCCAGTAGTATAGGCAGGGGTAACTATGGCTACACCTTC. It specifies CASSIGRGNYGYTF. The chain carries TRBV19 and TRBJ1-2; D might be TRBD1 (6 bases). The CDR3 runs to 14 residues. V was cut by 1 base and J by 1 base, with 7 bases left in between. CDR1 is LNHDA, CDR2 SQIVND, per germline (reference sequence).

The J gene is TRBJ2-7, the V gene TRBV25-1; D might be TRBD1 (6 bases). CDR1 and CDR2 from the germline V gene are MGHDK and SYGVNS. The CDR3 contains 14 residues. Trimming took off 2 bases at V and 3 bases at J, with 11 bases between the two ends. The DNA of the CDR3 is TGTGCCAGCAGTGAACCCGGACAGAACTACGAGCAGTACTTC. It specifies CASSEPGQNYEQYF.

In DNA form, the CDR3 reads TGTGCCAGCAGCTTAGGCCGGGACTATGGCTACACCTTC. Protein sequence: CASSLGRDYGYTF. The chain recombines TRBV7-2 with TRBJ1-2; D is ambiguous. Germline V gives CDR1 SGHTA, CDR2 FQGNSA. There are 13 residues in the CDR3. V lost 1 base and J lost 3, with 6 bases in between.

The J gene is TRBJ1-4, the V gene TRBV4-3; maybe TRBD1 (5 bases). With 4 bases removed from V and 8 bases from J, the gap between germline ends came to 20 bases. The CDR3 totals 16 residues. Looked up from germline, CDR1 is LGHNA and CDR2 is YSLEER. The CDR3 sequence is CASSLLTDPGEEKLFF. In DNA, the CDR3 is TGCGCCAGCAGCCTCCTAACAGACCCGGGGGAGGAAAAACTGTTTTTT.

The chain employs TRBV6-6 and TRBJ1-1, with D hard to call. CDR3 size: 13 residues. Germline-derived CDR1 and CDR2 are MNHNY and SVGAGI (reference sequence). V lost 6 bases and J 0 bases, leaving 8 bases between the germline ends. In DNA form, the CDR3 reads TGTGCCAGCAGCCTCGGGATGAACACTGAAGCTTTCTTT. Its translation: CASSLGMNTEAFF.

The chain recombines TRBV7-8 with TRBJ1-3; no clear D gene. V lost 0 bases to trimming and J lost 2 bases, with 11 bases between them. The germline gives CDR1 SGHVS, CDR2 FQNEAQ. The CDR3 consists of 16 residues. In DNA form, the CDR3 reads TGTGCCAGCAGCTTAGCGCCTCAGAGGGCTGGAAACACCATATATTTT. It is translated as CASSLAPQRAGNTIYF.

The chain combines TRBV6-5 with TRBJ2-1, with TRBD2 matching 11 bases. The germline CDR1 and CDR2 sequences are MNHEY and SVGAGI. V trimming: 8 bases; J trimming: 9 bases; junction bases outside the gene matches: 9. This CDR3 region has 14 residues. The CDR3 nucleotides are TGTGCCAGCCGGATAGCGGGGGGGATAGGTGAGCAGTTCTTC. This sequence encodes CASRIAGGIGEQFF.

The chain uses TRBV28 and TRBJ1-2; no reliable D call. The CDR3 is 11 amino acids. The V gene's germline CDR1 is MDHEN and CDR2 SYDVKM. The V and J ends lost 10 bases and 4 bases respectively, with 10 bases between them. CDR3 sequence reads: CATSASYGYTF. The CDR3 region has the DNA TGTGCCACCTCCGCGAGCTATGGCTACACCTTC.

Here the CDR3 DNA reads TGTGCCAGCAGTTACCGGACAGGGAGGACTGAAGCTTTCTTT. Amino acids: CASSYRTGRTEAFF. V and J are TRBV6-5 and TRBJ1-1; 8 nucleotides line up with TRBD1. The CDR3 is made up of 14 amino acids. V dropped 2 bases and J dropped 5; count of bases not matched to a gene: 4. Looked up from germline, CDR1 is MNHEY and CDR2 is SVGAGI.

The gene calls are TRBV6-5 and TRBJ1-1; D is perhaps TRBD1 (5 bases). Germline V gene lookup returns CDR1 MNHEY and CDR2 SVGAGI. The V gene lost 0 bases and the J gene lost 1 base, with 9 bases spanning the gap. CDR3 length equals 15 residues. The CDR3 sequence is CASSYSGGANTEAFF. The CDR3, as DNA: TGTGCCAGCAGTTACTCGGGGGGAGCGAACACTGAAGCTTTCTTT.

The chain links TRBV30 to TRBJ1-2; D perhaps matches TRBD1 (6 bases). The germline gives CDR1 GTSNPN, CDR2 SVGIG (reference sequence). CDR3 length equals 13 residues. With 3 bases removed from V and 6 bases from J, the gap between germline ends came to 14 bases. The CDR3 bases are TGTGCCTGGAGGTCCAGGGGAGGGGATGGCTACACCTTC. This gives the protein CAWRSRGGDGYTF. The full variable domain, in which reference TRBV30 and TRBJ1-2 provide the parts outside the CDR3, is SQTIHQWPATLVQPVGSPLSLECTVEGTSNPNLYWYRQAAGRGLQLLFYSVGIGQISSEVPQNLSASRPQDRQFILSSKKLLLSDSGFYLCAWRSRGGDGYTFGSGTRLTVV.

V gene TRBV4-2 combines with J gene TRBJ1-2; 10 nucleotides match TRBD1. J lost 3 bases, V lost 4 bases, and 11 bases had no gene match. Germline loops: CDR1 LGHNA, CDR2 YNFKEQ. The CDR3 is 17 amino acids. The DNA of the CDR3 is TGTGCCAGCAGCCCCGGTGGGGGACAGGGGTCTGACTATGGCTACACCTTC. It specifies CASSPGGGQGSDYGYTF.

The V call is TRBV5-1, the J call TRBJ1-1; no clear D gene. The length of the CDR3 is 14 residues. Germline V CDR1 and CDR2: SGHRS, YFSETQ. The germline V and J ends were trimmed by 0 bases and 5 bases, with 11 bases remaining between them. The CDR3 coding sequence is TGCGCCAGCAGCTTGGCCGAGGGAGGGACTGAAGCTTTCTTT. Translated: CASSLAEGGTEAFF.